These 32 T cell receptor beta chains originate from one sample sequenced in a study of OX40 agonist ivuxolimab in advanced cancers. TCRdb keeps only in-frame clones here, not all; method: immunoSEQ multiplex PCR. The sample shows tens of thousands of clones, roughly 90% of them seen only once. The specimen was CD4+ or CD8+ T cells sorted from blood, collected in a trial of the OX40 agonist ivuxolimab. The receptor set was obtained from an adult with an advanced solid tumor such as melanoma, head and neck, liver or kidney cancer.

The chain recombines TRBV11-2 with TRBJ2-7; 10 bases are shared with TRBD1. In germline, CDR1 is SGHAT, CDR2 FQNNGV. V lost 3 bases and J lost 3; bases outside the gene matches: 5. The CDR3 is 15 residues long. The CDR3 here is CASSFPGTGDYEQYF. CDR3 nucleotides: TGTGCCAGCAGCTTTCCCGGGACAGGGGACTACGAGCAGTACTTC.

The chain couples TRBV6-6 to TRBJ2-2; TRBD1 agrees at 7 bases. Germline-derived CDR1 and CDR2 are MNHNY and SVGAGI (reference sequence). V shed 5 bases and J 2 bases; nucleotides not matched to a gene: 5. The CDR3 loop spans 15 amino acids. The CDR3 DNA reads as TGTGCCAGCAGTCACAGGGGCCTCAACACCGGGGAGCTGTTTTTT. This encodes CASSHRGLNTGELFF.

V and J are TRBV2 and TRBJ2-4; D remains ambiguous. CDR1 and CDR2 (germline): SNHLY, FYNNEI. V lost 7 bases, J lost 0 bases, and 19 bases lay in between. The CDR3 sequence is 17 residues long. CDR3 sequence: CASKPLTGELAKNIQYF. In DNA form, the CDR3 reads TGTGCCAGCAAGCCCCTTACGGGCGAACTAGCCAAAAACATTCAGTACTTC.

The chain employs TRBV28 and TRBJ1-2, with 8 bases identical to TRBD1. The J segment lost 6 bases and the V segment lost 7 bases, leaving 7 bases of the junction unmatched. Germline CDR1 reads MDHEN; CDR2 reads SYDVKM. This CDR3 is built from 13 residues. The CDR3 DNA follows: TGTGCCAGCACCGGACAGGGACTTCATGGCTACACCTTC. Protein sequence: CASTGQGLHGYTF.

This sequence joins TRBV15 and TRBJ1-1; perhaps TRBD1 as D (6 bases). The germline V and J ends were trimmed by 5 bases and 4 bases, with 14 bases remaining between them. The CDR3 sequence is 14 residues long. Germline V gives CDR1 LNHNV, CDR2 YYDKDF (reference sequence). CDR3 bases: TGTGCCACCAGCGCGGACGCAGGGGCCACTGAAGCTTTCTTT. Protein product: CATSADAGATEAFF.

The chain employs TRBV4-3 and TRBJ2-1; weak D call: TRBD2 (5 bases). The CDR3 consists of 13 residues. Germline CDR1 LGHNA, CDR2 YSLEER. V was trimmed by 1 base and J by 8 bases, leaving 9 bases between them. In DNA form, the CDR3 reads TGCGCCAGCAGCCAAGCTATGGGAGATGAGCAGTTCTTC. It is translated as CASSQAMGDEQFF.

The chain has TRBV7-3 and TRBJ2-1; TRBD2 aligns across 9 bases. Germline V gives CDR1 SGHTA, CDR2 FQGTGA. V lost 2 bases, J lost 7 bases, and 3 bases stayed unmatched. The CDR3 covers 14 residues. The CDR3 DNA is TGTGCCAGCAGCTTAGCGGGAGGGTGGAATGAGCAGTTCTTC. Translated: CASSLAGGWNEQFF.

The chain is built from TRBV27 and TRBJ2-1; D may correspond to TRBD1 or TRBD2 (5 bases each). CDR1 is MNHEY and CDR2 is SMNVEV in the germline V gene (reference sequence). V gave up 1 base and J gave up 7 bases, with 11 bases separating them. The CDR3 consists of 14 residues. The CDR3 DNA sequence: TGTGCCAGCAGTTTATTCGGGACCGGGAATGAGCAGTTCTTC. Its protein product is CASSLFGTGNEQFF.

The chain is built from TRBV7-9 and TRBJ2-2; 9 positions agree with TRBD2. CDR1 and CDR2 from the germline V gene are SEHNR and FQNEAQ (reference sequence). J lost 4 bases, V lost 7 bases, and 10 bases had no gene match. The CDR3 length is 16 residues. CDR3 sequence reads: CASTPWGGRATGELFF. Written as DNA, the CDR3 is TGTGCCAGCACCCCCTGGGGCGGGAGGGCCACCGGGGAGCTGTTTTTT. The variable domain in full, with the rest retrieved from reference TRBV7-9 and TRBJ2-2, is DTGVSQNPRHKITKRGQNVTFRCDPISEHNRLYWYRQTLGQGPEFLTYFQNEAQLEKSRLLSDRFSAERPKGSFSTLEIQRTEQGDSAMYLCASTPWGGRATGELFFGEGSRLTVL.

A single count supports this clone. This chain connects TRBV4-1 to TRBJ2-7; TRBD1 matches 8 bases. V shed 3 bases and J 2 bases; nucleotides not matched to a gene: 3. The germline V gene encodes CDR1 MGHRA and CDR2 YSYEKL. This CDR3 region has 14 residues. CDR3 residues: CASSHDRGPYEQYF. DNA of the CDR3: TGCGCCAGCAGCCACGACAGGGGCCCCTACGAGCAGTACTTC.

CDR3 loop: CASSQAGAKNIQYF. As DNA, the CDR3 is TGCGCCAGCAGCCAAGCTGGAGCCAAAAACATTCAGTACTTC. V gene TRBV4-1 combines with J gene TRBJ2-4; D uncertain. Deletions cut 1 base from V and 0 bases from J, with 4 bases between. Germline V CDR1 and CDR2: MGHRA, YSYEKL. This CDR3 comprises 14 residues.

This sequence joins TRBV30 and TRBJ1-4; possibly TRBD1 for D (6 bases). The CDR3 extends over 11 amino acids. Trimming stripped 1 base from V and 12 bases from J, with 9 bases between. Germline V gives CDR1 GTSNPN, CDR2 SVGIG (reference sequence). The CDR3 nucleotides read TGTGCCTGGAGTGCTGGGGGGCAACTGTTTTTT. It yields the protein CAWSAGGQLFF. Looking up the rest from reference TRBV30 and TRBJ1-4 gives the full variable domain: SQTIHQWPATLVQPVGSPLSLECTVEGTSNPNLYWYRQAAGRGLQLLFYSVGIGQISSEVPQNLSASRPQDRQFILSSKKLLLSDSGFYLCAWSAGGQLFFGSGTQLSVL.

The rearrangement joins TRBV4-3 to TRBJ2-7; D is unresolved. Looked up from germline, CDR1 is LGHNA and CDR2 is YSLEER. The CDR3 has 14 residues. Trimming removed 8 bases at V and 3 bases at J, with 17 bases between. The CDR3 protein is CASAPGPGFYEQYF. The CDR3 DNA follows: TGCGCCAGCGCACCGGGCCCCGGATTCTACGAGCAGTACTTC.

This chain uses TRBV2 with TRBJ1-2; D not resolved. The CDR3 is made up of 10 amino acids. Germline V gives CDR1 SNHLY, CDR2 FYNNEI. V was trimmed by 10 bases and J by 7 bases, leaving 10 bases between them. The CDR3: CAILAGGYTF. Here the CDR3 DNA reads TGTGCCATCCTAGCGGGTGGCTACACCTTC. The complete variable domain, with remaining parts taken from reference TRBV2 and TRBJ1-2, reads EPEVTQTPSHQVTQMGQEVILRCVPISNHLYFYWYRQILGQKVEFLVSFYNNEISEKSEIFDDQFSVERPDGSNFTLKIRSTKLEDSAMYFCAILAGGYTFGSGTRLTVV.

The gene calls are TRBV28 and TRBJ1-3, with D tentatively TRBD1 (6 bases). The length of the CDR3 is 18 residues. Germline CDR1 reads MDHEN; CDR2 reads SYDVKM. V was clipped by 6 bases and J by 2 bases, with 23 bases between them. The CDR3 DNA reads as TGTGCCAGCAGACGCAGGTCGGGGGGGCTCAACGCTGGAAACACCATATATTTT. Translation: CASRRRSGGLNAGNTIYF.

This chain connects TRBV6-4 to TRBJ1-6; 9 positions match TRBD1. Looked up from germline, CDR1 is MRHNA and CDR2 is SNTAGT. Trimming cost V 6 bases and J 8 bases; bases outside gene matches: 8. The CDR3 runs 15 residues. The CDR3 sequence is CASRDVGTGYSPLHF. The CDR3 DNA reads TGTGCCAGCAGGGACGTGGGGACAGGGTATTCACCCCTCCACTTT.

This clone appeared a few times. The genes are TRBV27 and TRBJ2-7; D is uncertain. V was shortened by 2 bases and J by 2 bases, with 7 bases between the two germline ends. Per germline, CDR1 MNHEY and CDR2 SMNVEV (reference sequence). The CDR3 totals 13 residues. The CDR3 is CASSLTETYEQYF. For the CDR3, the DNA is TGTGCCAGCAGTTTAACGGAAACCTACGAGCAGTACTTC.

This chain uses TRBV6-5 with TRBJ2-5; D perhaps matches TRBD2 (6 bases). The CDR3 length is 14 residues. Trimming took off 5 bases at V and 4 bases at J, with 14 bases between the two ends. CDR1 and CDR2 from the germline V gene are MNHEY and SVGAGI. CDR3 bases: TGTGCCAGCAGTCCTCTGGCGGGGCGAGAGACCCAGTACTTC. This translates into CASSPLAGRETQYF.

In regard to this clone: Within the sample, other DNA sequences also encode this same CDR3. The chain couples TRBV5-1 to TRBJ2-7; no clear D gene. Trimming pared 0 bases from V and 4 bases from J, leaving 2 bases between. CDR1 SGHRS and CDR2 YFSETQ come from the germline V gene. The CDR3 extends over 11 amino acids. CDR3 residues: CASSLGYEQYF. The DNA of the CDR3 is TGCGCCAGCAGCTTGGGGTACGAGCAGTACTTC.

A few counts support this clone. The chain carries TRBV15 and TRBJ2-4, with D maybe TRBD1 (6 bases). CDR1 LNHNV and CDR2 YYDKDF come from the germline V gene (reference sequence). This CDR3 is 17 amino acids long. V lost 5 bases and J lost 0, with 17 bases in between. CDR3 in amino acids: CATSAGTPYQAKNIQYF. The CDR3, as DNA: TGTGCCACCAGCGCCGGGACACCTTACCAAGCCAAAAACATTCAGTACTTC.

The V and J genes are TRBV29-1 and TRBJ2-1, with D possibly matching TRBD2 (5 bases). From germline, CDR1 is SQVTM and CDR2 ANQGSEA. Deletions cut 6 bases from V and 6 bases from J, with 21 bases between. The CDR3 consists of 15 residues. CDR3 region: CSVLQIGSGSNEQFF. In nucleotides, the CDR3 is TGCAGCGTCTTACAGATAGGGTCGGGGTCCAATGAGCAGTTCTTC.

The chain recombines TRBV5-1 with TRBJ2-3; D ambiguous. The CDR3 runs to 15 residues. The V gene's germline CDR1 is SGHRS and CDR2 YFSETQ. V lost 4 bases and J lost 2, with 14 bases in between. The DNA of the CDR3 is TGCGCCAGCAGCCATGGATTTTTTTCCACAGATACGCAGTATTTT. Amino acids: CASSHGFFSTDTQYF.

This clone is categorized as medium-sized. The chain is built from TRBV5-1 and TRBJ1-2, with no clear D. The V end was cut by 0 bases, the J end by 2 bases, with 11 bases between. This CDR3 has 15 amino acids. The germline gives CDR1 SGHRS, CDR2 YFSETQ. The DNA of the CDR3 is TGCGCCAGCAGCTTGGTTCCGGGTCCAAACTATGGCTACACCTTC. Its protein is CASSLVPGPNYGYTF.

The V call is TRBV19, the J call TRBJ1-5, with D possibly TRBD1 on 5 matching bases. V was cut by 6 bases and J by 1 base, with 22 bases left in between. The CDR3 is 18 amino acids. CDR1 is LNHDA, CDR2 SQIVND, per germline (reference sequence). CDR3 bases: TGTGCCAGTAGGATGATGGACATGGTGGCGGTGAGCAATCAGCCCCAGCATTTT. This gives the protein CASRMMDMVAVSNQPQHF.

The rearrangement links TRBV25-1 to TRBJ1-1, with a tentative D call TRBD1 (5 bases). Germline-derived CDR1 and CDR2 are MGHDK and SYGVNS. The germline V and J ends were trimmed by 5 bases and 4 bases, with 20 bases remaining between them. This CDR3 has 16 residues. CDR3 protein: CASSPAGLIGATEAFF. The CDR3 DNA reads TGTGCCAGCAGTCCAGCCGGTCTGATCGGGGCCACTGAAGCTTTCTTT.

This clone was seen just once. The chain links TRBV27 to TRBJ2-7, with D possibly TRBD1 on 6 matching bases. The germline V gene has CDR1 MNHEY and CDR2 SMNVEV (reference sequence). V lost 0 bases and J 3 bases, leaving 9 bases between the germline ends. The CDR3 covers 14 residues. In DNA form, the CDR3 reads TGTGCCAGCAGTTTATCGGGCAGGGGCTACGAGCAGTACTTC. The encoded protein is CASSLSGRGYEQYF.

V and J are TRBV5-1 and TRBJ1-5, with TRBD1 identical over 7 bases. There are 15 residues in the CDR3. CDR1 SGHRS and CDR2 YFSETQ come from the germline V gene. After removal of 1 base from V and 3 bases from J, the junction contained 4 bases not matched to a gene. The CDR3 DNA sequence: TGCGCCAGCAGCTTGTCGACAGGGTCCAATCAGCCCCAGCATTTT. As protein: CASSLSTGSNQPQHF. Combining the CDR3 with reference TRBV5-1 and TRBJ1-5 gives the whole variable domain KAGVTQTPRYLIKTRGQQVTLSCSPISGHRSVSWYQQTPGQGLQFLFEYFSETQRNKGNFPGRFSGRQFSNSRSEMNVSTLELGDSALYLCASSLSTGSNQPQHFGDGTRLSIL.

In this sample, this clone turned up once. The rearrangement links TRBV5-6 to TRBJ2-7; TRBD1 aligns across 10 bases. This CDR3 spans 15 amino acids. The V gene end was trimmed by 4 bases and the J gene end by 2 bases; junction bases not matched to a gene: 6. Germline V gene data show CDR1 as SGHDT and CDR2 as YYEEEE. The CDR3 here is CASSLGTGVPYEQYF. The CDR3 region has the DNA TGTGCCAGCAGCCTAGGGACAGGGGTACCCTACGAGCAGTACTTC.

This clone was detected once. The rearrangement links TRBV7-2 to TRBJ2-1, with 7 bases fitting TRBD1. Losses at the gene ends were 5 bases for V and 4 bases for J; bases not matched to a gene: 8. The CDR3 consists of 15 residues. Germline loops: CDR1 SGHTA, CDR2 FQGNSA. DNA for the CDR3: TGTGCCAGCAGCCCCTGGGGGACAGAGTACAATGAGCAGTTCTTC. This gives the protein CASSPWGTEYNEQFF. Drawing the rest from reference TRBV7-2 and TRBJ2-1, the complete variable domain is GAGVSQSPSNKVTEKGKDVELRCDPISGHTALYWYRQSLGQGLEFLIYFQGNSAPDKSGLPSDRFSAERTGGSVSTLTIQRTQQEDSAVYLCASSPWGTEYNEQFFGPGTRLTVL.

The rearrangement links TRBV6-1 to TRBJ2-1; 10 positions match TRBD1. V was clipped by 3 bases and J by 8 bases; unmatched bases: 4. This CDR3 comprises 14 residues. Per the germline V gene, CDR1 is MNHNS and CDR2 is SASEGT. For the CDR3, the DNA is TGTGCCAGCAGTGAGGGACAGGGGAGATATGAGCAGTTCTTC. The encoded protein is CASSEGQGRYEQFF.

The chain couples TRBV5-8 to TRBJ2-2; 12 nucleotides match TRBD2. The CDR3 is 17 residues long. Germline loops: CDR1 SGHTS, CDR2 YDEGEE. Losses at the gene ends were 0 bases for V and 5 bases for J; bases not matched to a gene: 5. The chain's CDR3 is CASSLGLAGVRTGELFF. CDR3 bases: TGTGCCAGCAGCTTGGGACTAGCGGGAGTAAGGACCGGGGAGCTGTTTTTT. Drawing the rest from reference TRBV5-8 and TRBJ2-2, the complete variable domain is EAGVTQSPTHLIKTRGQQATLRCSPISGHTSVYWYQQALGLGLQFLLWYDEGEERNRGNFPPRFSGRQFPNYSSELNVNALELEDSALYLCASSLGLAGVRTGELFFGEGSRLTVL.

The chain recombines TRBV28 with TRBJ2-3; the D is unclear. This CDR3 is built from 13 residues. CDR1 and CDR2 from the germline V gene are MDHEN and SYDVKM. The V and J ends lost 2 bases and 5 bases respectively, with 8 bases between them. The CDR3 here is CASSLSQVDTQYF. The CDR3 region has the DNA TGTGCCAGCAGTTTAAGTCAGGTAGATACGCAGTATTTT.